This T cell receptor (beta chain) was recovered during a study of CD8+CD57+ T cells in acquired aplastic anemia. CDR3 and TCR beta VDJ profiling relied on genomic DNA as the template. From the reads, TCRdb called clonotypes with MiXCR, one entry per CDR3 protein. The sample consists of about 220,000 distinct CDR3 sequences, roughly 35% of them appearing once. J lost 4 bases, V lost 4 bases, and 8 bases had no gene match. The CDR3 sequence is 15 residues long. Germline V gives CDR1 SGHRS, CDR2 YFSETQ. This clonotype was counted many times. The V gene is TRBV5-1, the J gene TRBJ2-3, with TRBD1 matching 8 bases. The sequence came from a human donor in good health, serving as a control. The sequencing sample was made of sorted CD4+, CD8+, or CD8+CD57+ T cells (not recorded which) from PBMCs. The CDR3 DNA reads as TGCGCCAGCAGCCGCCAAGGACAGGGACCAGATACGCAGTATTTT. This codes for CASSRQGQGPDTQYF.